Below are 31 T cell receptor beta chains sequenced from a single sample in a study of T cell responses to AZD1222 COVID-19 vaccine. Clones were sequenced by immunoSEQ multiplex PCR, and TCRdb holds only the in-frame ones, with some missing. The data hold about 120,000 clones, with roughly 87% observed a single time. The sequenced sample was peripheral blood, obtained 28 days after the second AZD1222 dose. The source is an adult who received the AZD1222 COVID-19 vaccine.

The rearrangement joins TRBV7-8 to TRBJ2-1, with D perhaps matching TRBD2 (5 bases). V was trimmed by 5 bases and J by 5 bases, leaving 10 bases between them. The CDR3 spans 13 residues. Looked up from germline, CDR1 is SGHVS and CDR2 is FQNEAQ. In DNA, the CDR3 is TGTGCCAGCAGCCGGACTCGGCACAATGAGCAGTTCTTC. Residues: CASSRTRHNEQFF. The complete variable domain, with remaining parts taken from reference TRBV7-8 and TRBJ2-1, reads GAGVSQSPRYKVAKRGQDVALRCDPISGHVSLFWYQQALGQGPEFLTYFQNEAQLDKSGLPSDRFFAERPEGSVSTLKIQRTQQEDSAVYLCASSRTRHNEQFFGPGTRLTVL.

The chain recombines TRBV2 with TRBJ2-3; a weak D match, TRBD1 (6 bases). Germline CDR1 and CDR2: SNHLY and FYNNEI. This CDR3 spans 14 amino acids. Trimming stripped 5 bases from V and 0 bases from J, with 9 bases between. The CDR3 here is CASSRQASTDTQYF. CDR3 in DNA: TGTGCCAGCAGTAGACAGGCTAGCACAGATACGCAGTATTTT. The full variable domain, completed using reference TRBV2 and TRBJ2-3, is EPEVTQTPSHQVTQMGQEVILRCVPISNHLYFYWYRQILGQKVEFLVSFYNNEISEKSEIFDDQFSVERPDGSNFTLKIRSTKLEDSAMYFCASSRQASTDTQYFGPGTRLTVL.

The J gene is TRBJ2-3, the V gene TRBV7-2, with 16 bases aligning to TRBD2. This CDR3 region has 17 residues. The J segment lost 6 bases and the V segment lost 1 base, leaving 4 bases of the junction unmatched. Germline loops: CDR1 SGHTA, CDR2 FQGNSA. The CDR3 sequence is CASSLVGTSGGADTQYF. CDR3 nucleotides: TGTGCCAGCAGCTTAGTGGGGACTAGCGGGGGGGCTGATACGCAGTATTTT.

The chain combines TRBV6-5 with TRBJ1-5, with TRBD1 as a possible D gene (6 bases). CDR3 length equals 14 residues. Germline V gene sequence: CDR1 MNHEY, CDR2 SVGAGI. V lost 10 bases, J lost 2 bases, and 15 bases lay in between. The DNA of the CDR3 is TGTGCCACAAGGGGGAGTACAGGCAATCAGCCCCAGCATTTT. It yields the protein CATRGSTGNQPQHF.

CDR3 residues: CASSFEGYYGYTF. DNA of the CDR3: TGTGCCAGCAGCTTCGAAGGCTACTATGGCTACACCTTC. The V gene is TRBV7-2, the J gene TRBJ1-2, with D unresolved. Trimming cost V 3 bases and J 3 bases, with 8 bases left between them. Germline V lookup: CDR1 SGHTA, CDR2 FQGNSA. This CDR3 has 13 amino acids.

The CDR3 protein is CAIRLGEVYYEQYF. The CDR3 nucleotides are TGTGCCATCAGATTAGGAGAGGTATACTACGAGCAGTACTTC. The chain combines TRBV10-3 with TRBJ2-7; D unresolved. Trimming shortened V by 6 bases and J by 3 bases, and 15 bases separated the two germline ends. The CDR3 has 14 residues. Germline lookup yields CDR1 ENHRY and CDR2 SYGVKD.

The V and J genes are TRBV4-1 and TRBJ1-3, with D hard to call. The CDR3 is 13 amino acids. Germline-derived CDR1 and CDR2 are MGHRA and YSYEKL. Between the trimmed V and J ends, which lost 4 bases and 2 bases, there was a span of 6 bases. This CDR3 reads CASSPVAGNTIYF. Written as DNA, the CDR3 is TGCGCCAGCAGCCCGGTCGCTGGAAACACCATATATTTT.

This chain connects TRBV7-9 to TRBJ1-6; D might be TRBD1 (5 bases). Germline V gene data show CDR1 as SEHNR and CDR2 as FQNEAQ (reference sequence). This CDR3 has 15 residues. With 7 bases removed from V and 7 bases from J, the gap between germline ends came to 17 bases. The CDR3 loop reads CASISQGRGNSPLHF. The CDR3 coding sequence is TGTGCCAGCATTTCCCAGGGCAGAGGAAATTCACCCCTCCACTTT.

The rearrangement joins TRBV18 to TRBJ1-4; TRBD1 aligns across 7 bases. J lost 13 bases, V lost 0 bases, and 17 bases had no gene match. This CDR3 contains 17 residues. Germline V gene data show CDR1 as KGHSH and CDR2 as LQKENI. The CDR3 spells CASSPPNKGQRIGGLFF. CDR3 nucleotides: TGTGCCAGCTCACCACCAAATAAGGGACAGAGAATAGGGGGACTGTTTTTT.

This chain joins TRBV19 and TRBJ2-1; TRBD1 aligns across 8 bases. CDR1 is LNHDA and CDR2 is SQIVND in the germline V gene (reference sequence). The CDR3 length is 15 residues. V gave up 4 bases and J gave up 6 bases; unmatched junction bases: 8. CDR3 DNA: TGTGCCAGTAGTAAGGGGCCGGACAGGGCCAATGAGCAGTTCTTC. Translation gives CASSKGPDRANEQFF. The variable domain in full, completed from reference TRBV19 and TRBJ2-1, reads DGGITQSPKYLFRKEGQNVTLSCEQNLNHDAMYWYRQDPGQGLRLIYYSQIVNDFQKGDIAEGYSVSREKKESFPLTVTSAQKNPTAFYLCASSKGPDRANEQFFGPGTRLTVL.

The chain combines TRBV5-1 with TRBJ2-3; 9 nucleotides match TRBD1. Germline lookup yields CDR1 SGHRS and CDR2 YFSETQ. The CDR3 has 16 residues. The junction had 12 bases not matched to a gene; V was cut back by 4 bases and J by 6 bases. The CDR3 coding sequence is TGCGCCAGCAGCCTGGCCGGGACAGGGACAAGGGATACGCAGTATTTT. Translated: CASSLAGTGTRDTQYF.

This sequence joins TRBV3-1 (or the pseudogene TRBV3-2) and TRBJ2-7; 7 bases match TRBD1. This CDR3 region has 15 residues. The germline CDR1 and CDR2 sequences are LGHDT and YNNKEL (reference sequence). The V segment lost 4 bases and the J segment 7 bases; nucleotides outside the gene matches: 13. The CDR3: CASSPHPTGMREQYF. The CDR3 nucleotides read TGTGCCAGCAGCCCCCACCCGACAGGGATGAGAGAGCAGTACTTC.

The chain employs TRBV5-1 and TRBJ2-3; the D is unclear. The CDR3 contains 15 residues. V lost 0 bases and J lost 2, with 10 bases in between. Germline CDR1 is SGHRS and CDR2 is YFSETQ. As DNA, the CDR3 is TGCGCCAGCAGCTTGGCCCCCGGGTCCACAGATACGCAGTATTTT. As protein: CASSLAPGSTDTQYF.

The chain joins TRBV3-1 (or the pseudogene TRBV3-2) to TRBJ1-1, with 8 positions matching TRBD1. In germline, CDR1 is LGHDT, CDR2 YNNKEL (reference sequence). The V and J ends lost 4 bases and 3 bases, in that order; junction bases with no gene match: 4. This CDR3 has 14 amino acids. The CDR3 region is CASSLLDRDTEAFF. For the CDR3, the DNA is TGTGCCAGCAGCCTGCTGGACAGGGACACTGAAGCTTTCTTT.

The J gene is TRBJ1-5, the V gene TRBV7-2; 8 bases fit TRBD1. In germline, CDR1 is SGHTA, CDR2 FQGNSA. The CDR3 spans 14 residues. V lost 3 bases to trimming and J lost 7 bases; unmatched junction nucleotides: 5. The CDR3 DNA is TGTGCCAGCAGCTTTACAGGGGGTTACCAGCCCCAGCATTTT. Translated: CASSFTGGYQPQHF.

The chain links TRBV7-9 to TRBJ1-4; 10 bases agree with TRBD1. The ends lost 5 bases at V and 5 bases at J; junction bases unmatched: 2. CDR3 size: 14 residues. CDR1 is SEHNR and CDR2 is FQNEAQ in the germline V gene (reference sequence). The CDR3 DNA is TGTGCCAGCAGCCAGGGACAGGGGAATGAAAAACTGTTTTTT. It specifies CASSQGQGNEKLFF. Full variable domain (rest looked up from reference TRBV7-9 and TRBJ1-4): DTGVSQNPRHKITKRGQNVTFRCDPISEHNRLYWYRQTLGQGPEFLTYFQNEAQLEKSRLLSDRFSAERPKGSFSTLEIQRTEQGDSAMYLCASSQGQGNEKLFFGSGTQLSVL.

Comment on this clone: One end of the junction fails to match germline, which may point to a read error. This rearrangement joins TRBV19 to TRBJ1-1, with D maybe TRBD1 (5 bases). CDR3 length: 14 amino acids. CDR1 and CDR2 (germline): LNHDA, SQIVND (reference sequence). CDR3 in DNA: TGTGCCAGTAGCTATCAAGCGGGGGTGACTGAATCTTTCTTT. Translated: CASSYQAGVTESFF.

V gene TRBV20-1 combines with J gene TRBJ2-7, with 7 nucleotides matching TRBD1. The V and J ends lost 7 bases and 6 bases, in that order; junction bases with no gene match: 6. CDR1 DFQATT and CDR2 SNEGSKA come from the germline V gene (reference sequence). The CDR3 covers 11 residues. This CDR3 reads CSGDSATEQYF. The CDR3 DNA reads TGCAGTGGGGACAGTGCTACCGAGCAGTACTTC.

The genes are TRBV15 and TRBJ1-2; D is unresolved. CDR1 is LNHNV and CDR2 is YYDKDF in the germline V gene (reference sequence). The CDR3 runs to 18 residues. Between the trimmed V and J ends, which lost 1 base and 2 bases, there was a span of 20 bases. The CDR3 nucleotides are TGTGCCACCAGCAGAGCGTATTCTAGTGGGAGGGCCAACTATGGCTACACCTTC. Translating gives CATSRAYSSGRANYGYTF.

This chain connects TRBV4-2 to TRBJ2-7; TRBD2 matches at 15 bases. CDR3 length: 17 amino acids. The ends lost 4 bases at V and 1 base at J; junction bases unmatched: 5. CDR1 is LGHNA, CDR2 YNFKEQ, per germline. This CDR3 reads CASSRTSGGDSSYEQYF. The CDR3 bases are TGTGCCAGCAGCCGGACTAGCGGGGGGGACTCATCCTACGAGCAGTACTTC.

The chain couples TRBV4-3 to TRBJ1-2; no reliable D call. The CDR3 consists of 17 residues. Germline V gives CDR1 LGHNA, CDR2 YSLEER. Trimming took off 1 base at V and 0 bases at J, with 15 bases between the two ends. The CDR3 sequence: CASSQVFGVMANYGYTF. The CDR3 DNA reads TGCGCCAGCAGCCAAGTATTCGGGGTGATGGCTAACTATGGCTACACCTTC.

This clone has just a few counts. The V and J genes are TRBV19 and TRBJ1-2, with TRBD1 as a possible D gene (6 bases). V was clipped by 6 bases and J by 3 bases, with 17 bases between them. This CDR3 is 15 amino acids long. Per the germline V gene, CDR1 is LNHDA and CDR2 is SQIVND (reference sequence). CDR3 in DNA: TGTGCCAGTAGCAAACCTCAGGACAGATACTATGGCTACACCTTC. It translates to CASSKPQDRYYGYTF.

CDR3 region: CASSPEALSYEQYF. For the CDR3, the DNA is TGTGCCAGCAGCCCCGAGGCGTTATCCTACGAGCAGTACTTC. This chain joins TRBV7-2 and TRBJ2-7; no firm D call. V gave up 5 bases and J gave up 1 base, with 12 bases separating them. Germline CDR1 SGHTA, CDR2 FQGNSA. This CDR3 contains 14 residues.

This chain links TRBV18 with TRBJ1-1; 7 bases are a match to TRBD1. Germline V lookup: CDR1 KGHSH, CDR2 LQKENI. CDR3 size: 13 residues. The junction had 3 bases not matched to a gene; V was cut back by 5 bases and J by 3 bases. The CDR3 DNA follows: TGTGCCAGCTCAGCCACAGGGGACACTGAAGCTTTCTTT. The encoded protein is CASSATGDTEAFF.

J is TRBJ2-3 and V is TRBV7-3; a weak D match, TRBD2 (6 bases). The CDR3 length is 14 residues. Trimming left V 8 bases short and J 0 bases short, with 12 bases between. Per the germline V gene, CDR1 is SGHTA and CDR2 is FQGTGA. The CDR3 region is CASGGGVSTDTQYF. Written as DNA, the CDR3 is TGTGCCAGCGGAGGCGGGGTTAGCACAGATACGCAGTATTTT.

The rearrangement joins TRBV4-3 to TRBJ1-2; 8 bases are a match to TRBD1. J lost 6 bases, V lost 4 bases, and 10 bases had no gene match. The germline V gene has CDR1 LGHNA and CDR2 YSLEER. The CDR3 loop spans 15 amino acids. CDR3 residues: CASSLQGKDRDGYTF. In DNA form, the CDR3 reads TGCGCCAGCAGCCTACAGGGTAAGGACAGGGATGGCTACACCTTC.

The V gene is TRBV5-4, the J gene TRBJ1-1; perhaps TRBD1 as D (5 bases). The CDR3 has 13 residues. The V end was cut by 0 bases, the J end by 4 bases, with 7 bases between. Per germline, CDR1 SGHNT and CDR2 YYREEE (reference sequence). The CDR3 DNA reads TGTGCCAGCAGCTTGGCAGGGATCACTGAAGCTTTCTTT. It codes for CASSLAGITEAFF.

The chain employs TRBV7-8 and TRBJ2-7; TRBD2 agrees at 9 bases. J lost 7 bases, V lost 5 bases, and 9 bases had no gene match. The length of the CDR3 is 14 residues. Germline-derived CDR1 and CDR2 are SGHVS and FQNEAQ. The CDR3 spells CASSRVLAGDEQYF. The CDR3 DNA is TGTGCCAGCAGCCGAGTCTTAGCGGGGGATGAGCAGTACTTC.

V gene TRBV30 combines with J gene TRBJ1-3; D is unclear. The V end lost 4 bases, the J end lost 7 bases, and 14 bases lay between the germline ends. The CDR3 spans 13 residues. Germline V gene sequence: CDR1 GTSNPN, CDR2 SVGIG (reference sequence). The CDR3 loop is CAWMGQVRNTIYF. In DNA form, the CDR3 reads TGTGCCTGGATGGGTCAGGTGCGGAACACCATATATTTT.

The chain recombines TRBV6-5 with TRBJ2-7; D is unclear. With 0 bases removed from V and 2 bases from J, the gap between germline ends came to 8 bases. Germline assignment: CDR1 MNHEY and CDR2 SVGAGI. The CDR3 extends over 14 amino acids. The CDR3 DNA reads TGTGCCAGCAGTTACTCGAAACCACCCTACGAGCAGTACTTC. Encoded protein: CASSYSKPPYEQYF.

The chain uses TRBV4-3 and TRBJ2-3, with 12 bases that match TRBD2. Germline lookup yields CDR1 LGHNA and CDR2 YSLEER. The CDR3 spans 18 residues. Trimming at V came to 3 bases and at J to 0 bases, leaving 7 bases not matched to a gene. CDR3: CASSQTPLAGGSTDTQYF. DNA for the CDR3: TGCGCCAGCAGCCAGACCCCCCTAGCGGGGGGGAGCACAGATACGCAGTATTTT.